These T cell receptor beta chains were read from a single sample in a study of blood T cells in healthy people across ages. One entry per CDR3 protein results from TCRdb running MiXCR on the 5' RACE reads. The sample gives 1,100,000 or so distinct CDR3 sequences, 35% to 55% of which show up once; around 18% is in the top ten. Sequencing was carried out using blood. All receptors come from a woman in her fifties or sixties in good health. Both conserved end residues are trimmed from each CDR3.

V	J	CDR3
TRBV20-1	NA	SARGSLQETQY
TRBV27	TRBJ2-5	ASSRASGNPQETQY
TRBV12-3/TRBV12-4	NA	ASSLVGGGVEQY
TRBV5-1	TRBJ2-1	ASSLPERAYNEQF
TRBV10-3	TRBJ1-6	AIKGGNNSPLH
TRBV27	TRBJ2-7	ASRTGGRNEQY
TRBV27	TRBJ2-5	ASSLWGSGTSQETQY
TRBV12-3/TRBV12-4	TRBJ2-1	ASSGMTSGTYNEQF
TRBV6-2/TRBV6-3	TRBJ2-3	AGSAGTGTDTQY
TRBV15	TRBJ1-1	ATSRALNTDAF
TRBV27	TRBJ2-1	ASSSFVTSGIRYEQF
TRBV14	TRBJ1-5	ASSHLRDSHQPQH
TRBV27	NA	ASSLWGEDEQY
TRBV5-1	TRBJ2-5	ASKVRRGNTQETQY
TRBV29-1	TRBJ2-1	SARRGTSDNEQF
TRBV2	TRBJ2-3	TSSLGADTQY
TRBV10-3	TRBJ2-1	ATQESEQF
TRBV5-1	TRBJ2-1	ASSPLPDSYNEQF
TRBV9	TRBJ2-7	ASSVEGGFYEQY
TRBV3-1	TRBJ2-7	ASSHEYSYEQY
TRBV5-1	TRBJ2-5	ASSTANGGGQETQY
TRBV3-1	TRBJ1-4	ASSQVTGAANEKLF
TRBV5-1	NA	ASSLGGGVSSYEQY
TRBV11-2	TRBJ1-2	ASSTRQGDYGYT
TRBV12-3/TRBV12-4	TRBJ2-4	ASSRTRGDEQY
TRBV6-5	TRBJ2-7	ASTLGQGYEQY
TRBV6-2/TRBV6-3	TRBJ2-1	ASSYSSGSEQF
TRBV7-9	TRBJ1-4	ASSHARDNEKLF
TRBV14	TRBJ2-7	ACSPWTGGEQY
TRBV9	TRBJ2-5	ASSVGRTSGTYNEQY
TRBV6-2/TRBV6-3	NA	ASSDPADEQY
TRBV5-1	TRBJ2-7	ASRGAGTGLAYEQY
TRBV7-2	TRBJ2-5	ASSPGDGPQETQY
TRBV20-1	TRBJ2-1	SAHPGVAGGWNEQF
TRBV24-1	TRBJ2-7	ATSDPNSYEQY
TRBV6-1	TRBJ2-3	ASSEARFPDTQY
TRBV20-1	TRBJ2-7	SASLASSYNEQY
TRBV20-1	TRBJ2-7	SARDGQRGGRFYEQY
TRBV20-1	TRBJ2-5	SADGTGEGETQY
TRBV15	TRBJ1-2	ATSRAWGGFNYGYT
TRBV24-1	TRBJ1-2	ATSDPAYGYT
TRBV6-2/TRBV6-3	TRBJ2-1	ASTTGQISYNEQF
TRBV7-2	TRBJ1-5	ASSSRTGYNQPQH
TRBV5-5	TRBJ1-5	ASSLGGGWTQPQH
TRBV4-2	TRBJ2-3	ASSQTGTSGTTSTDTQY
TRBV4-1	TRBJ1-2	ASSQVGTNYGYT
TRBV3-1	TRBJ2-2	ASSPEARENTGELF
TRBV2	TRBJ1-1	ASRRQGALITEAF
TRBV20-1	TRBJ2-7	SASKMGGEQY
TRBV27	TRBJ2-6	ASSFEGVGANVLT